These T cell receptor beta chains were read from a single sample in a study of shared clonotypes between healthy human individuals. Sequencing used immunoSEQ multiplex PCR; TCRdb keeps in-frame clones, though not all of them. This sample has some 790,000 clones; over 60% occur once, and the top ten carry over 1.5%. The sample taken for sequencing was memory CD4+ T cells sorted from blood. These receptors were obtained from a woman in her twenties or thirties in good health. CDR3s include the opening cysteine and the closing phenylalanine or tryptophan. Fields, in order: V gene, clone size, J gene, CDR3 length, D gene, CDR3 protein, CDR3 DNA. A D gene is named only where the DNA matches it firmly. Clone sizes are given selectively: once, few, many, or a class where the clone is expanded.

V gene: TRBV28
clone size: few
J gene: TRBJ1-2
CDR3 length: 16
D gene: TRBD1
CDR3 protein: CASSLAQAGTVYGYTF
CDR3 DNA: TGTGCCAGCAGTTTGGCTCAAGCGGGGACAGTCTATGGCTACACCTTC

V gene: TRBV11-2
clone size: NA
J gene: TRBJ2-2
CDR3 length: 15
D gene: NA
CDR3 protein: CASSYGPGNTGELFF
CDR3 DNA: TGTGCCAGCAGCTATGGACCAGGGAACACCGGGGAGCTGTTTTTT

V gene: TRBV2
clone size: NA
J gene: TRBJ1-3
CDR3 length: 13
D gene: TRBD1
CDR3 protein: CASRLPGQGAIYF
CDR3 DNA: TGTGCCAGCAGGTTACCCGGACAGGGAGCCATATATTTT

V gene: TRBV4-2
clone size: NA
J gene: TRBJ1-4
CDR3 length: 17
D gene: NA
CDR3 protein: CASSHDGGRQDNEKLFF
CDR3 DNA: TGTGCCAGCAGCCACGACGGGGGGCGCCAGGATAATGAAAAACTGTTTTTT

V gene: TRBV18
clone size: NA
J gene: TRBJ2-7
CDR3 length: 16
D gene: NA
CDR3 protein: CASSHRLPRSLYEQYF
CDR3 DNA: TGTGCCAGCTCACACCGACTACCGCGGAGCCTCTACGAGCAGTACTTC

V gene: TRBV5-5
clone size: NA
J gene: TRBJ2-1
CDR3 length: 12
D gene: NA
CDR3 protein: CASSLQDGEQFF
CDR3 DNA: TGTGCCAGCAGCTTGCAGGACGGTGAGCAGTTCTTC

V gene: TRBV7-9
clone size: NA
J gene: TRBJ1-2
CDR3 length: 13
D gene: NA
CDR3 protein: CASSLASAPAGTF
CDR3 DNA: TGTGCCAGCAGCTTAGCGTCGGCCCCAGCGGGGACCTTC

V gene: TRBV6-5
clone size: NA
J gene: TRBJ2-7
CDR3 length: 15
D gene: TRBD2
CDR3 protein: CASSSTSGGSYEQYF
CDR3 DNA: TGTGCCAGCAGTTCCACTAGCGGGGGTTCCTACGAGCAGTACTTC

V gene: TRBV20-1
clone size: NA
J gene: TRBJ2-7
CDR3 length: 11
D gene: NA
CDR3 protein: CSAPNTYEQYF
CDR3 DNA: TGCAGTGCCCCGAATACGTACGAGCAGTACTTC

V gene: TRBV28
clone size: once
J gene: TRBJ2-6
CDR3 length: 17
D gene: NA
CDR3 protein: CASTQGPGKAGANVLTF
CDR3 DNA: TGTGCCAGCACACAAGGGCCGGGAAAGGCTGGGGCCAACGTCCTGACTTTC

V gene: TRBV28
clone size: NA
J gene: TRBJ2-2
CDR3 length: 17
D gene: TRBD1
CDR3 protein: CASSYRQGARGTGELFF
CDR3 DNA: TGTGCCAGCAGCTACCGACAGGGGGCGCGAGGCACCGGGGAGCTGTTTTTT

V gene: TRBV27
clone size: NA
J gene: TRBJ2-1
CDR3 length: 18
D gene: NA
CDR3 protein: CASSLWVGEKGGGNEQFF
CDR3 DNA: TGTGCCAGCAGTTTATGGGTCGGGGAAAAGGGTGGTGGGAATGAGCAGTTCTTC

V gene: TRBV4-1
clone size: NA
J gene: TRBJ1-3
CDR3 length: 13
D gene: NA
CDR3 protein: CASSREWGNTIYF
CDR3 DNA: TGCGCCAGCAGTCGCGAGTGGGGAAACACCATATATTTT

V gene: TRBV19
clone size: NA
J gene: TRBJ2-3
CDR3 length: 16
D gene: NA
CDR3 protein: CASSIGTGPSTDTQYF
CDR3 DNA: TGTGCCAGTAGTATAGGTACGGGACCGAGCACAGATACGCAGTATTTT

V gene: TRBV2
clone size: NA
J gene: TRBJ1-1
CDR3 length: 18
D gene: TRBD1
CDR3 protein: CASSRQTNRGLGDTEAFF
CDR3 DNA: TGTGCCAGCAGTCGACAAACGAACAGGGGGCTTGGGGACACTGAAGCTTTCTTT

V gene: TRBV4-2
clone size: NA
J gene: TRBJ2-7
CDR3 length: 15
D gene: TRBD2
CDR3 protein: CASSPRTSGRYEQYF
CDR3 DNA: TGTGCCAGCAGCCCGCGGACTAGCGGGAGGTACGAGCAGTACTTC

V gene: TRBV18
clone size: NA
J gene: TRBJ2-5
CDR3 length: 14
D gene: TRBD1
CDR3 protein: CASSSGQGLETQYF
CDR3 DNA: TGTGCCAGCTCTTCGGGACAGGGGTTAGAGACCCAGTACTTC